This T cell receptor beta chain was observed in a study of beta chain features in type 1 diabetes. Points from the study as a whole: Shorter TCRB CDR3s, moderately but significantly so, were found in Type 1 diabetes patients in all four CD4+ subsets. Patients' naive, central memory and Treg TCRB repertoires seemed closer to one another than those of healthy donors.

A few counts support this clone. Its antigen is undetermined. Expressed TCRB transcripts got sequenced, as all isolated RNA was reverse transcribed. TCRdb's table, derived via immunoSEQ multiplex PCR, lists solely in-frame clones and lacks some. The table shows about 340,000 clones, with approximately 15% occurring only once. The CDR3 is made up of 14 amino acids. Germline V gene data show CDR1 as MNHEY and CDR2 as SVGAGI. Trimming removed 0 bases at V and 2 bases at J, with 8 bases between. This chain connects TRBV6-5 to TRBJ2-7; tentatively, D is TRBD1 (5 bases). The clonotype originates from a woman younger than 35 with type 1 diabetes. Material for sequencing was naive CD4+ T cells from blood. CDR3 loop: CASSYSSTAYEQYF. The CDR3 nucleotides are TGTGCCAGCAGTTACTCGTCGACAGCCTACGAGCAGTACTTC.